Shown below are 4 T cell receptor beta chains from a single sample sequenced in a study of molecular identifiers for immune sequencing clone quantification. Each CDR3 protein is one row after TCRdb ran MiXCR on the PCR reads. The data show 70,000 to 95,000 distinct CDR3 sequences, roughly 19% seen once. The sample consisted of naive CD8+ T cells from blood, with Jurkat cell RNA spiked in. The sample's subset: FACS-sorted CD8+CD4-CCR7+CD45RA+ naive T cells. The receptors come from a human donor in good health. Some libraries in this study had Jurkat cell RNA spiked in.

This clonotype was counted many times. The chain combines TRBV7-2 with TRBJ2-5; D ambiguous. Trimming pared 2 bases from V and 0 bases from J, leaving 4 bases between. The CDR3 sequence is 13 residues long. Germline CDR1 is SGHTA and CDR2 is FQGNSA. CDR3 in amino acids: CASSLKYQETQYF. CDR3 DNA sequence: TGTGCCAGCAGCTTAAAGTACCAAGAGACCCAGTACTTC.

This clonotype occurred many times. This CDR3 reads CASGGSIESNQPQHF. CDR3 nucleotide sequence: TGTGCCAGCGGAGGGAGCATAGAGAGCAATCAGCCCCAGCATTTT. The J gene is TRBJ1-5, the V gene TRBV12-3 or TRBV12-4; D is unresolved. CDR3 size: 15 residues. Trimming left V 8 bases short and J 1 base short, with 15 bases between.

In the case of this clonotype: One base away lies a much larger clone, so this may be a sequencing read error. The CDR3 sequence is CARSPGLATDEQFF. In nucleotides, the CDR3 is TGTGCCCGGAGTCCCGGACTAGCGACCGATGAGCAGTTCTTC. The chain joins TRBV30 to TRBJ2-1; 9 bases line up with TRBD2. Germline lookup yields CDR1 GTSNPN and CDR2 SVGIG (reference sequence). This CDR3 is built from 14 residues.

This clonotype was detected ten times or more. The rearrangement links TRBV9 to TRBJ2-1; tentatively, D is TRBD1 (5 bases). Germline V gives CDR1 SGDLS, CDR2 YYNGEE. Trimming left V 0 bases short and J 0 bases short, with 19 bases between. CDR3 size: 19 residues. The CDR3 loop is CASSVETVRSQSSYNEQFF. CDR3 DNA: TGTGCCAGCAGCGTAGAGACAGTTAGGTCCCAGAGCTCCTACAATGAGCAGTTCTTC. The complete variable domain, with remaining parts taken from reference TRBV9 and TRBJ2-1, reads DSGVTQTPKHLITATGQRVTLRCSPRSGDLSVYWYQQSLDQGLQFLIQYYNGEERAKGNILERFSAQQFPDLHSELNLSSLELGDSALYFCASSVETVRSQSSYNEQFFGPGTRLTVL.